This note documents a single T cell receptor beta chain sequence. This sample is part of a study of blood T cell repertoires in COVID-19. Sequencing was performed with immunoSEQ multiplex PCR; in TCRdb, only in-frame clones are kept and a portion is missing. The repertoire holds approximately 200,000 clones, with about 80% as singletons. V lost 4 bases to trimming and J lost 4 bases; unmatched junction nucleotides: 7. Germline-derived CDR1 and CDR2 are SGHDT and YYEEEE. The CDR3 sequence is 17 residues long. Two negative PCRs, clearance, or symptom resolution were required of recovered Cohort 3 donors.

This rearrangement joins TRBV5-6 to TRBJ2-3, with 15 bases that match TRBD2. The receptor's source is a man in his sixties who had recovered from COVID-19. The sequencing input was PBMCs or T cells enriched from blood (not recorded which). The CDR3 DNA sequence: TGTGCCAGCAGCATAAGAAGGACTAGCGGGGGGGCAGATACGCAGTATTTT. Translating gives CASSIRRTSGGADTQYF.